This record concerns one TCR beta chain sequence. The antigen is not known. Using unique molecular identifiers, the investigators prepared the TCRbeta library. MiXCR was run by TCRdb on the PCR reads, yielding one entry per CDR3 protein. The sample has hundreds of thousands of distinct CDR3 sequences; 7% to 9% are singletons. Germline V gives CDR1 SGHTA, CDR2 FQGNSA. There are 15 residues in the CDR3. Losses at the gene ends were 1 base for V and 6 bases for J; bases not matched to a gene: 7. These data belong to a study of T-cell reconstitution after alpha-beta-depleted transplantation in children. Whole-study results and caveats: The origin of high day-60 TCRbeta diversity in some patients lay in surviving recipient T cells and thymic progenitors. Alpha-beta T cells about two months after transplant reportedly derived from several hundred expanded graft clones.

This TCR came from a male patient aged 2-15 years who had a stem cell transplant for acute myeloid leukemia, so the T cells may come from the graft donor. This sequence joins TRBV7-2 and TRBJ2-7; 9 nucleotides agree with TRBD2. Material: PBMCs, mostly from graft donor cells, obtained 360 days after TCRalphabeta/CD19-depleted stem cell transplant. The CDR3 region is CASSLVLGTSSEQYF. The DNA for the CDR3 is TGTGCCAGCAGCTTAGTCCTCGGGACTAGCTCCGAGCAGTACTTC.